Listed below are T cell receptor beta chains from one sample, sequenced in a study of patients and donors after allogeneic stem cell transplantation. TCRdb redid the calling of the RT-PCR reads with MiXCR, one entry per CDR3 protein. The repertoire has 150,000 to 200,000 distinct CDR3 sequences, more than 35% of them found once; the top ten carry 33%. Sequences were obtained from blood, either unsorted or a sorted T cell fraction (not recorded which). These receptors came from a human donor who was either an allogeneic HSCT recipient or a stem cell or donor lymphocyte infusion donor (not recorded which). It is not recorded whose cells these are; they may come from a transplant donor. Each CDR3 is given with its conserved first and last residue. Each record gives: V gene, D gene, J gene, clone size, CDR3 protein, CDR3 DNA. D genes are given only for firm matches. A row's size may be missing; if present it is once, few, many or a size class.

v_gene: TRBV20-1; d_gene: .; j_gene: TRBJ2-2; abundance: .; CDR3aa: CSARDLEGYGTGELFF; CDR3nt: TGCAGTGCTAGAGACCTCGAGGGTTATGGCACCGGGGAGCTGTTTTTT
v_gene: TRBV29-1; d_gene: TRBD1; j_gene: TRBJ1-4; abundance: few; CDR3aa: CSVEGETGNEKLFF; CDR3nt: TGCAGCGTTGAGGGCGAGACAGGGAATGAAAAACTGTTTTTT
v_gene: TRBV7-9; d_gene: TRBD1; j_gene: TRBJ1-2; abundance: .; CDR3aa: CASSLPSRQGADYGYTF; CDR3nt: TGTGCCAGCAGCTTACCCTCTAGACAGGGGGCGGACTATGGCTACACCTTC
v_gene: TRBV20-1; d_gene: TRBD2; j_gene: TRBJ2-1; abundance: few; CDR3aa: CSARGLADYNEQFF; CDR3nt: TGCAGTGCTAGAGGACTAGCGGATTACAATGAGCAGTTCTTC
v_gene: TRBV9; d_gene: .; j_gene: TRBJ1-1; abundance: few; CDR3aa: CASSPGANTEAFF; CDR3nt: TGTGCCAGCAGCCCCGGTGCTAACACTGAAGCTTTCTTT
v_gene: TRBV6-1; d_gene: TRBD1; j_gene: TRBJ2-7; abundance: .; CDR3aa: CASSGSGTGMHEQYF; CDR3nt: TGTGCCAGCAGTGGGTCCGGGACAGGCATGCACGAGCAGTACTTC
v_gene: TRBV15; d_gene: .; j_gene: TRBJ2-3; abundance: .; CDR3aa: CATSRDSGSTDTQYF; CDR3nt: TGTGCCACCAGCAGAGATAGCGGAAGCACAGATACGCAGTATTTT
v_gene: TRBV4-2; d_gene: .; j_gene: TRBJ1-1; abundance: many; CDR3aa: CASSPLGPNTEAFF; CDR3nt: TGTGCCAGCAGCCCCCTGGGCCCGAACACTGAAGCTTTCTTT
v_gene: TRBV7-2; d_gene: .; j_gene: TRBJ1-5; abundance: few; CDR3aa: CASSLATWPLAGQPQHF; CDR3nt: TGTGCCAGCAGCTTAGCTACCTGGCCCTTAGCCGGTCAGCCCCAGCATTTT
v_gene: TRBV28; d_gene: .; j_gene: TRBJ1-1; abundance: few; CDR3aa: CASSLQQAVNTEAFF; CDR3nt: TGTGCCAGCAGTTTACAACAAGCGGTTAACACTGAAGCTTTCTTT
v_gene: TRBV15; d_gene: TRBD2; j_gene: TRBJ2-2; abundance: many; CDR3aa: CATSRPGLAENTGELFF; CDR3nt: TGTGCCACCAGCAGACCGGGACTAGCGGAGAACACCGGGGAGCTGTTTTTT
v_gene: TRBV6-2/TRBV6-3; d_gene: .; j_gene: TRBJ2-1; abundance: .; CDR3aa: CASSSSTAESYNEQFF; CDR3nt: TGTGCCAGCAGCTCTTCGACAGCGGAATCCTACAATGAGCAGTTCTTC
v_gene: TRBV7-9; d_gene: .; j_gene: TRBJ1-1; abundance: many; CDR3aa: CASSLALVPEAFF; CDR3nt: TGTGCCAGCAGCTTAGCACTGGTGCCTGAAGCTTTCTTT